The next 18 T cell receptor beta chains were all read from a single sample in a study of T cells in Graves' hyperthyroidism and ophthalmopathy. RNA transcripts yielded amplified TCR beta CDR3 regions. The HTBI primer set was used in a first-round RT-PCR of the TCR CDR3. TCRdb passed the multiplex PCR reads through MiXCR, listing each CDR3 protein once. This repertoire shows some 400,000 distinct CDR3 sequences, less than 15% found once; its top ten account for around 20%. Sequenced sample: blood. Receptor source: a man in his thirties or forties with Graves' hyperthyroidism that later progressed to Graves' ophthalmopathy.

This rearrangement joins TRBV5-1 to TRBJ2-3, with 7 bases that match TRBD1. V shed 5 bases, J shed 1 base, and the junction held 7 bases outside the gene matches. CDR3 length equals 15 residues. Germline values: CDR1 SGHRS, CDR2 YFSETQ. The DNA of the CDR3 is TGCGCCAGCAGTGGACAGGTGGGAGGCACAGATACGCAGTATTTT. Translated: CASSGQVGGTDTQYF.

The chain links TRBV13 to TRBJ2-2; possible D gene TRBD1, 5 bases. V shed 4 bases and J shed 1 base, with 10 bases lying between them. The germline CDR1 and CDR2 sequences are PRHDT and FYEKMQ (reference sequence). The CDR3 loop spans 15 amino acids. In DNA form, the CDR3 reads TGTGCCAGCAGCTCAAGACAGCTGAACACCGGGGAGCTGTTTTTT. This codes for CASSSRQLNTGELFF.

This clonotype was found a few times. The chain combines TRBV5-5 with TRBJ2-5; possible D gene TRBD1, 6 bases. The germline V gene encodes CDR1 SGHKS and CDR2 YYEKEE (reference sequence). CDR3 length equals 16 residues. V was pared by 4 bases and J by 5 bases, with 21 bases between. CDR3 DNA: TGTGCCAGCAGCCCGCAGACAGCCCCTAGGGGGGAGACCCAGTACTTC. Translated: CASSPQTAPRGETQYF.

This clonotype was seen at least ten times. V and J are TRBV13 and TRBJ1-2; 9 positions match TRBD1. Germline V lookup: CDR1 PRHDT, CDR2 FYEKMQ (reference sequence). The junction had 8 bases not matched to a gene; V was cut back by 3 bases and J by 3 bases. The CDR3 consists of 16 residues. The CDR3 sequence: CASSFRDRDWYYGYTF. The CDR3 nucleotides are TGTGCCAGCAGCTTCCGGGACAGGGATTGGTACTATGGCTACACCTTC.

The CDR3 protein is CASSLGESGLLQETQYF. The CDR3 region has the DNA TGTGCCAGCAGCTTAGGGGAATCGGGACTCTTGCAAGAGACCCAGTACTTC. The chain is built from TRBV11-2 and TRBJ2-5, with D perhaps matching TRBD2 (6 bases). Deletions cut 1 base from V and 2 bases from J, with 17 bases between. In germline, CDR1 is SGHAT, CDR2 FQNNGV. The CDR3 length is 17 residues.

This clonotype was seen many times. The CDR3 DNA follows: TGTGCCAGCAGGGACAGTTCCTCTGATACGCAGTATTTT. As protein: CASRDSSSDTQYF. The chain employs TRBV28 and TRBJ2-3, with D possibly matching TRBD1 (6 bases). Trimming pared 6 bases from V and 6 bases from J, leaving 13 bases between. The V gene's germline CDR1 is MDHEN and CDR2 SYDVKM. This CDR3 has 13 residues.

This clonotype was observed many times. This chain uses TRBV5-1 with TRBJ1-1; D is possibly TRBD1 (5 bases). The CDR3 spans 14 residues. The ends were cut back, 0 bases at V and 6 bases at J, with 12 bases in the middle. Germline-derived CDR1 and CDR2 are SGHRS and YFSETQ. CDR3 in amino acids: CASSLEWGRPEAFF. The CDR3 coding sequence is TGCGCCAGCAGCTTGGAATGGGGCAGGCCTGAAGCTTTCTTT.

This clonotype came up many times. J is TRBJ2-3 and V is TRBV28, with no clear D. Germline CDR1 and CDR2: MDHEN and SYDVKM. V shed 7 bases and J shed 0 bases, with 14 bases lying between them. The CDR3 contains 15 residues. The CDR3, as DNA: TGTGCCAGCACCCCATCTGGATGGAGCACAGATACGCAGTATTTT. Its translation: CASTPSGWSTDTQYF.

This clonotype occurred a few times. This sequence joins TRBV9 and TRBJ2-5; TRBD1 or TRBD2 may be the D gene (5 bases each). The CDR3 is made up of 14 amino acids. Between the trimmed V and J ends, which lost 3 bases and 3 bases, there was a span of 12 bases. Germline CDR1 and CDR2: SGDLS and YYNGEE. CDR3 amino acids: CASSAEGREETQYF. The CDR3 DNA is TGTGCCAGCAGCGCAGAGGGCAGGGAAGAGACCCAGTACTTC.

The chain employs TRBV28 and TRBJ1-4; D gene ambiguous. Germline V gene sequence: CDR1 MDHEN, CDR2 SYDVKM. The CDR3 covers 14 residues. V shed 4 bases and J shed 7 bases, with 13 bases lying between them. In DNA form, the CDR3 reads TGTGCCAGCAGTTCCCCCGGGTCGAGTGAAAAACTGTTTTTT. It codes for CASSSPGSSEKLFF.

The J gene is TRBJ1-1, the V gene TRBV19; TRBD1 matches 8 bases. The CDR3 contains 15 residues. Germline CDR1 reads LNHDA; CDR2 reads SQIVND (reference sequence). J lost 3 bases, V lost 7 bases, and 10 bases had no gene match. CDR3 in amino acids: CASINTGGGYTEAFF. CDR3 nucleotides: TGTGCCAGTATTAATACAGGGGGAGGATACACTGAAGCTTTCTTT.

This clonotype was found many times. The gene calls are TRBV27 and TRBJ2-5, with TRBD2 identical over 13 bases. Unmatched junction bases numbered 11, after V lost 6 bases and J lost 4 bases. CDR3 length equals 17 residues. Germline V gene data show CDR1 as MNHEY and CDR2 as SMNVEV (reference sequence). CDR3 sequence (DNA): TGTGCCAGCAGAGGACTAGCGGGGGTTCGTCGACGAGAGACCCAGTACTTC. It yields the protein CASRGLAGVRRRETQYF.

At least ten counts were recorded for this clonotype. The rearrangement uses TRBV2 and TRBJ2-7; TRBD2 matches 8 bases. Germline loops: CDR1 SNHLY, CDR2 FYNNEI. Unmatched junction bases numbered 4, after V lost 5 bases and J lost 1 base. The CDR3 loop spans 14 amino acids. The CDR3 sequence is CASSSGGWSYEQYF. DNA of the CDR3: TGTGCCAGCAGTTCGGGGGGGTGGTCCTACGAGCAGTACTTC.

This clonotype appeared many times. Germline and junction disagree at one end, which may indicate a read error. The CDR3 spells CASSLEGQQETQYF. CDR3 nucleotides: TGTGCTAGCAGCTTAGAGGGACAGCAAGAGACCCAGTACTTC. The genes are TRBV7-7 and TRBJ2-5; 7 bases are a match to TRBD1. Looked up from germline, CDR1 is SSHAT and CDR2 is FNYEAQ (reference sequence). CDR3 length: 14 residues.

The chain couples TRBV4-1 to TRBJ1-1, with 8 bases identical to TRBD1. CDR1 MGHRA and CDR2 YSYEKL come from the germline V gene. The CDR3 is made up of 12 amino acids. J lost 11 bases, V lost 2 bases, and 4 bases had no gene match. CDR3 in DNA: TGCGCCAGCAGCCAATCAGGGGGCGCGGCTTTCTTT. Its translation: CASSQSGGAAFF.

A note on this clonotype: Since a much larger clone is just one base distant, this may be a read error. This chain connects TRBV2 to TRBJ1-1; TRBD1 matches 8 bases. V dropped 8 bases and J dropped 8; count of bases not matched to a gene: 10. Germline CDR1 reads SNHLY; CDR2 reads FYNNEI. The CDR3 spans 13 residues. CDR3 in amino acids: CASQGRGRREAFF. As DNA, the CDR3 is TGTGCCAGCCAAGGCAGGGGGCGGAGGGAAGCTTTCTTT.

Ten or more counts support this clonotype. This rearrangement joins TRBV10-3 to TRBJ1-1; 8 bases are shared with TRBD1. CDR1 is ENHRY, CDR2 SYGVKD, per germline. The trim removed 10 bases at V and 1 base at J, leaving 11 bases unmatched. This CDR3 contains 15 residues. CDR3 residues: CATRTGQGGNTEAFF. DNA for the CDR3: TGTGCCACCAGGACAGGGCAAGGGGGGAACACTGAAGCTTTCTTT.

V and J are TRBV5-6 and TRBJ2-2, with a weak D call TRBD2 (6 bases). V lost 4 bases to trimming and J lost 7 bases, with 20 bases between them. Germline-derived CDR1 and CDR2 are SGHDT and YYEEEE. This CDR3 is built from 16 residues. The CDR3 coding sequence is TGTGCCAGCAGCGGAGGAGCCGGGACTTGGGACGGGGAGCTGTTTTTT. It encodes CASSGGAGTWDGELFF. Complete variable domain (other parts from reference TRBV5-6 and TRBJ2-2): DAGVTQSPTHLIKTRGQQVTLRCSPKSGHDTVSWYQQALGQGPQFIFQYYEEEERQRGNFPDRFSGHQFPNYSSELNVNALLLGDSALYLCASSGGAGTWDGELFFGEGSRLTVL.